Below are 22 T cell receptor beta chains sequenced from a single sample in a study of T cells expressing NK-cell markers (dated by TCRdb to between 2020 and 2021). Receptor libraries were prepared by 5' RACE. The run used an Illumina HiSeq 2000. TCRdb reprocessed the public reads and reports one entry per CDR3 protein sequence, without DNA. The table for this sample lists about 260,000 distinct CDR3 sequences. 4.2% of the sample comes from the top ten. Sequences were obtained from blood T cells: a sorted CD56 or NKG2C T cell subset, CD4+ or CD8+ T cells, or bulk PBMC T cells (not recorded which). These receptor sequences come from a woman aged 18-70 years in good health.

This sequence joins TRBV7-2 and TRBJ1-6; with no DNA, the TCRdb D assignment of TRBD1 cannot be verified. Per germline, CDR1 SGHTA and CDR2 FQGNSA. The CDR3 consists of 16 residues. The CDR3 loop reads CASSFRDTRSGSPLHF.

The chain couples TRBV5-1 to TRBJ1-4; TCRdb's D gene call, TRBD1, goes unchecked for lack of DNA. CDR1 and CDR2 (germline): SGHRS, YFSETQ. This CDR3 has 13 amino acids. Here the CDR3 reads CASKQGANEKLFF.

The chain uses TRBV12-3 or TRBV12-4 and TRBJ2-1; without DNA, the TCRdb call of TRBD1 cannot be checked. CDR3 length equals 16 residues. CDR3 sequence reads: CASSLALTGGRYEQFF.

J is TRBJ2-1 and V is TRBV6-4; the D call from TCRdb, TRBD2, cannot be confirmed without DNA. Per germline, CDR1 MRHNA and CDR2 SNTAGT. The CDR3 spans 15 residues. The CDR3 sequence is CASSEGGRRTNEQFF.

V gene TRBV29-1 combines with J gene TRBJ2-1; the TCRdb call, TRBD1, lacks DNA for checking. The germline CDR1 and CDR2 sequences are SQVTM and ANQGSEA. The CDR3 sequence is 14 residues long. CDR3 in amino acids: CSVGRPGSYNEQFF.

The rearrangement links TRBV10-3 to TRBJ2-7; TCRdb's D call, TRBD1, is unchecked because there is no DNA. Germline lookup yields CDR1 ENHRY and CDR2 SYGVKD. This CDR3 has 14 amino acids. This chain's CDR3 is CAINTGQGRSEQYF.

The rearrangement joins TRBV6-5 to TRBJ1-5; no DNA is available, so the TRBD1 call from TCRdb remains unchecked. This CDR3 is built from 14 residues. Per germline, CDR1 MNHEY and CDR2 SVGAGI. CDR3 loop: CASSTTGGNQPQHF.

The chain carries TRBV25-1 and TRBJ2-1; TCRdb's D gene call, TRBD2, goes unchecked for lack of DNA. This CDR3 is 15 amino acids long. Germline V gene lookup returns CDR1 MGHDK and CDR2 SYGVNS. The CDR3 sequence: CASIPGTSGGHEQFF.

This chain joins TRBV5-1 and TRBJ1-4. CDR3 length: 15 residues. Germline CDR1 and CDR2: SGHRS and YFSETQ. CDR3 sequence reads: CASSRRLGSNEKLFF.

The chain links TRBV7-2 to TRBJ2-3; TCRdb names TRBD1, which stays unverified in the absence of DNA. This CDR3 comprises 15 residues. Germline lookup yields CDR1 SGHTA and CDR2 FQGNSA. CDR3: CASRGVKGSTDTQYF.

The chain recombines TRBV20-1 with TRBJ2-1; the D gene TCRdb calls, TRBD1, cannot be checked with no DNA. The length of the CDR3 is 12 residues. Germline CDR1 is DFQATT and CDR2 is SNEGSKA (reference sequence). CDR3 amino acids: CSAAQGYDEQFF.

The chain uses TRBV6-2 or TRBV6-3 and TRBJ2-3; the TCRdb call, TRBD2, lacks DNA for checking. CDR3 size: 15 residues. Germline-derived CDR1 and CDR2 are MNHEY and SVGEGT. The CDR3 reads CASGKTSGRADTQYF.

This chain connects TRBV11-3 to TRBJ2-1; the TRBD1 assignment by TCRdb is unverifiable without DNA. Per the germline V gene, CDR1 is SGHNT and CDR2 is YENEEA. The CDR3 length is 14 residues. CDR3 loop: CASSSPLEGRNQFF.

The CDR3 sequence is CASSLGSKGLIAFF. V is TRBV5-1 and J is TRBJ1-1. The germline CDR1 and CDR2 sequences are SGHRS and YFSETQ. This CDR3 contains 14 residues. The entire variable domain, with the rest obtained from reference TRBV5-1 and TRBJ1-1, is as follows: KAGVTQTPRYLIKTRGQQVTLSCSPISGHRSVSWYQQTPGQGLQFLFEYFSETQRNKGNFPGRFSGRQFSNSRSEMNVSTLELGDSALYLCASSLGSKGLIAFFGQGTRLTVV.

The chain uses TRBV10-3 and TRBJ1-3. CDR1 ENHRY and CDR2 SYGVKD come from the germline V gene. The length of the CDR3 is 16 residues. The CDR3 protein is CAISDPNRNSGNTIYF.

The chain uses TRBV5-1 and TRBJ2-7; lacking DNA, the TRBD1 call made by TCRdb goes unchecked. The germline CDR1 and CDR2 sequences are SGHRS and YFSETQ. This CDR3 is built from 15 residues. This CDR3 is CASSLIQGASHEQYF.

The CDR3 sequence: CSAGAKNRANQPQHF. The rearrangement uses TRBV20-1 and TRBJ1-5; the D call of TRBD1 rests on TCRdb alone, since no DNA is present to check it. This CDR3 region has 15 residues. Germline values: CDR1 DFQATT, CDR2 SNEGSKA (reference sequence).

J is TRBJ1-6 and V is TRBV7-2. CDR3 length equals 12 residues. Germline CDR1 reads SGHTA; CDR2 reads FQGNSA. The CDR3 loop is CASSLLHSPLHF. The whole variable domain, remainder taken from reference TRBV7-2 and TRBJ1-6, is GAGVSQSPSNKVTEKGKDVELRCDPISGHTALYWYRQSLGQGLEFLIYFQGNSAPDKSGLPSDRFSAERTGGSVSTLTIQRTQQEDSAVYLCASSLLHSPLHFGNGTRLTVT.

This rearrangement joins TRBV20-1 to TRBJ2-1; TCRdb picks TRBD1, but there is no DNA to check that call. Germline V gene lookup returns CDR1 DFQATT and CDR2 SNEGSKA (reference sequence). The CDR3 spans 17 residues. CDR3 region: CSARDLLAGGNYNEQFF.

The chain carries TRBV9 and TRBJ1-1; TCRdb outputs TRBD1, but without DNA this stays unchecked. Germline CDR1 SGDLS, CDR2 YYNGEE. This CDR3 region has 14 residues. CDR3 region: CASSATGGLSEAFF.

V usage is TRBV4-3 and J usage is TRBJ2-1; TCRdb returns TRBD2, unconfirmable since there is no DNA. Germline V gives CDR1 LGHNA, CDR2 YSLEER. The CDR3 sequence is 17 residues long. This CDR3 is CASSQGVLGRLYNEQFF.

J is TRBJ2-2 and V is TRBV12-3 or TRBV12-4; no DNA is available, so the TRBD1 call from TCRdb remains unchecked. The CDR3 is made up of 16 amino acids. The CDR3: CASTPQVRYDTGELFF.